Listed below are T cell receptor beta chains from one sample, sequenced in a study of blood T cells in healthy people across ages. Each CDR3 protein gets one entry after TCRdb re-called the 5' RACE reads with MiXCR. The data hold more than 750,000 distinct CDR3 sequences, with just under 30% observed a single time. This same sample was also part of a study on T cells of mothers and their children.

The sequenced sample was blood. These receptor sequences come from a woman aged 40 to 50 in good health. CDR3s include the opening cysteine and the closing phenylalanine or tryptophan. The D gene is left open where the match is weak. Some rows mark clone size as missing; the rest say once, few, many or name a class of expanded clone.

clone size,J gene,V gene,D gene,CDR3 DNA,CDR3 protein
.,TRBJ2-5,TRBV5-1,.,TGCGCCAGCAGCTTGGCCATGACTGGATGGCGAGAGACCCAGTACTTC,CASSLAMTGWRETQYF
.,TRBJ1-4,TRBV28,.,TGTGCCAGCACCCAAACAGGGACGTACGAAAAACTGTTTTTT,CASTQTGTYEKLFF
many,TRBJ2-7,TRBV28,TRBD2,TGTGCCAGCAGGATAGCGGGGGTGATATACGAGCAGTACTTC,CASRIAGVIYEQYF
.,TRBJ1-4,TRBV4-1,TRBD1,TGCGCCAGCAGCTTGATGAGGACAGGGGGACAGGAAAAACTGTTTTTT,CASSLMRTGGQEKLFF
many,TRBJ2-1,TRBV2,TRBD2,TGTGCCAGCAGTTCTAGCGGTTACAATGAGCAGTTCTTC,CASSSSGYNEQFF
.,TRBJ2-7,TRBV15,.,TGTGCCACCAGCAGAGATATAAGGGGATACGAGCAGTACTTC,CATSRDIRGYEQYF
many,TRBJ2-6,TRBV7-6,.,TGTGCCAGCAGCCCCGTTTACTCTGGGGCCAACGTCCTGACTTTC,CASSPVYSGANVLTF
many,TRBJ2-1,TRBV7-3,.,TGTGCCAGCAGCTTAGTGGCAGCGATGTACAATGAGCAGTTCTTC,CASSLVAAMYNEQFF
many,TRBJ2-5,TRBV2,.,TGTGCCAGCAGTGAATCTCAGGGTCTCGGAGAGACCCAGTACTTC,CASSESQGLGETQYF
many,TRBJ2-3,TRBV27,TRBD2,TGTGCCAGCAGTTTATATAGCGGGGGGGCGACAGATACGCAGTATTTT,CASSLYSGGATDTQYF
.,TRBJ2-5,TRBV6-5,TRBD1,TGTGCCAGCATTGCGGGACAGGGGTTGGTGACCCAGTACTTC,CASIAGQGLVTQYF
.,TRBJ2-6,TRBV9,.,TGTGCCAGCAGCTCAAGGGCTGCACAGAGCCGCGGTGGGGCCAACGTCCTGACTTTC,CASSSRAAQSRGGANVLTF
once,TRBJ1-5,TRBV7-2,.,TGTGCCAGCAGCTTAGAGCCAGGGACCCATCAGCCCCAGCATTTT,CASSLEPGTHQPQHF
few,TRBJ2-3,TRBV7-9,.,TGTGCCAGCAGCTGGACCGGCGAGACAGATACGCAGTATTTT,CASSWTGETDTQYF
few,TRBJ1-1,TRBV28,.,TGTGCCAGCAGGCGGCAGGCGCTGAACACTGAAGCTTTCTTT,CASRRQALNTEAFF
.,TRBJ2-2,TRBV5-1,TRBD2,TGCGCCAGCGGGAATCCTAGCGGCGGCGTTGAGGGGACCGGGGAGCTGTTTTTT,CASGNPSGGVEGTGELFF
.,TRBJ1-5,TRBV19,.,TGTGCCAGTAATTGGCAGGCCCAATATAGCAATCAGCCCCAGCATTTT,CASNWQAQYSNQPQHF
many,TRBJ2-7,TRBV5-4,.,TGTGCCAGCGGACTACAGGGATTCAGCGTTAGCGAGCAGTACTTC,CASGLQGFSVSEQYF
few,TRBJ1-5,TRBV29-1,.,TGCAGCGGGCAGGAGGATAGCAATCAGCCCCAGCATTTT,CSGQEDSNQPQHF
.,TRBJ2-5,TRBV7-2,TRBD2,TGTGCCAGCAGCCCGATTACCCGGGGAACCAGCGGGGGGAAGGAGACCCAGTACTTC,CASSPITRGTSGGKETQYF
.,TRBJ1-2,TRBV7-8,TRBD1,TGTGCCAGCAGCCCCGGACAGGGGAGCCCCCCTAGCTACACCTTC,CASSPGQGSPPSYTF
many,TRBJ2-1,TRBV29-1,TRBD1,TGCAGCGTCCGGGACAGGGCAAGATACAATGAGCAGTTCTTC,CSVRDRARYNEQFF
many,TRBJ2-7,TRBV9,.,TGTGCCAGCAGCGTAGTGCCGGACAGCTACGAGCAGTACTTC,CASSVVPDSYEQYF